This record looks at one TCR beta chain sequence and its context. Trimming took 4 bases from V and 4 from J, leaving 17 bases between them. The CDR3 runs to 15 residues. Germline V gene data show CDR1 as SGDLS and CDR2 as YYNGEE. The source of the sample is a study of shared clonotypes between healthy human individuals. Profiling relied on immunoSEQ multiplex PCR, and the TCRdb table lists in-frame clones only, not all of them. The sample yields 2,100,000 or so clones, approximately 94% seen once. What was sequenced was naive CD4+ T cells sorted from blood. Documented subset: CD45RA+ positively selected. The TCR originated in a man between 18 and 35 years old in good health. The chain couples TRBV9 to TRBJ2-5; possibly TRBD2 for D (6 bases). The CDR3 region is CASSPRREPRETQYF. The CDR3 DNA reads as TGTGCCAGCAGCCCCCGGCGGGAACCCCGAGAGACCCAGTACTTC.